This T cell receptor beta chain is drawn from a study of T cell repertoires in cytomegalovirus infection. Study-wide context: It was the public TCR beta signatures that indicated both CMV infection and matching HLA type.

General observations from the study: Predominance within the ex vivo response was attributable to HLA-C-restricted CMV-specific TCR beta clonotypes. Individuals carrying CMV plus the relevant HLA were identified by cumulative frequency of public TCR beta families.

The V gene's germline CDR1 is SGHTA and CDR2 FQGNSA. This CDR3 is 14 amino acids long. V lost 5 bases, J lost 7 bases, and 7 bases stayed unmatched. This clonotype was recorded many times. Its target is not known. TCRdb ran MiXCR on the reads and lists one entry per CDR3 protein. The table has around 100,000 distinct CDR3 sequences, 10% seen once. Sequenced sample: PBMCs, sequenced either directly or after in vitro stimulation (not recorded which). The rearrangement joins TRBV7-2 to TRBJ1-2, with TRBD1 matching over 10 bases. The source is a human donor in good health (CMV status not recorded). Some clones in this sample may be carry-over from other donors' samples. The CDR3 here is CASSPWDRGGGYTF. The CDR3 DNA reads TGTGCCAGCAGCCCATGGGACAGGGGAGGTGGCTACACCTTC.